This TCR beta chain was documented in a study of T cells in Graves' hyperthyroidism and ophthalmopathy. RNA transcripts served as the template for amplifying TCR beta CDR3 regions. The HTBI set primed first-round TCR CDR3 RT-PCR. TCRdb re-derived calls from the multiplex PCR reads in MiXCR, one entry per CDR3 protein. The repertoire includes about 610,000 distinct CDR3 sequences, about 14% of them detected once, and about 4.5% sits in the top ten. The CDR3 totals 13 residues. Germline V gives CDR1 GTSNPN, CDR2 SVGIG (reference sequence). V lost 0 bases to trimming and J lost 7 bases, with 12 bases between them.

The genes are TRBV30 and TRBJ1-2; TRBD1 might be the D (6 bases). The sequence was obtained from a woman aged 40-49 years with Graves' ophthalmopathy. The sequencing sample was made of blood. CDR3 DNA: TGTGCCTGGAGTGTGGCCGGGGGCGGTGGCTACACCTTC. Its protein is CAWSVAGGGGYTF.